Listed below are T cell receptor beta chains from one sample, sequenced in a study of T cell changes during pregnancy in multiple sclerosis. Using immunoSEQ multiplex PCR, the repertoire was profiled, and TCRdb retains in-frame clones only, with some absent. The sample gives about 24,000 clones, more than 75% of which show up once; 9.4% is in the top ten. The source material was CD8+ T cells from peripheral blood mononuclear cells, sampled in the third trimester of pregnancy. The receptor set was obtained from a female donor in good health, enrolled as a control in a pregnancy study. The CDR3 runs from the conserved cysteine through the conserved F or W. The order of the fields is V gene, J gene, clone size, D gene, CDR3 DNA, CDR3 protein. A D gene is named only where the DNA matches it firmly. Only some rows state a clone size, as once, few, many or a class for expanded clones.

TRBV7-9,TRBJ1-6,once,-,TGTGCCAGCAGGGCGGACACCGACGGCAATTCACCCCTCCACTTT,CASRADTDGNSPLHF
TRBV11-2,TRBJ2-1,-,TRBD1,TGTGCCAGCAGCACACAGGGGGCTTACAATGAGCAGTTCTTC,CASSTQGAYNEQFF
TRBV7-9,TRBJ2-5,-,TRBD1,TGTGCCAGCAGCTTAGCTCCAGGGGGCTGGGAGACCCAGTACTTC,CASSLAPGGWETQYF
TRBV6-6,TRBJ2-2,-,TRBD2,TGTGCCAGTGACTTCAGCGGGACGAACACCGGGGAGCTGTTTTTT,CASDFSGTNTGELFF
TRBV7-9,TRBJ2-3,-,-,TGTGCCAGCAGCTTGGAGGGAGTCACAGATACGCAGTATTTT,CASSLEGVTDTQYF
TRBV6-1,TRBJ2-7,-,-,TGTGCCAGCAGTGAAATAAAGACAGGCTACGAGCAGTACTTC,CASSEIKTGYEQYF
TRBV11-2,TRBJ2-1,large,-,TGTGCCAGCAGCTTAGATTTGGCGGGCGGCAATGAGCAGTTCTTC,CASSLDLAGGNEQFF
TRBV7-9,TRBJ2-1,-,TRBD2,TGTGCCAGCAGCGGACTAGCGGTTGAAGAGCAGTTCTTC,CASSGLAVEEQFF
TRBV11-2,TRBJ2-1,-,TRBD1,TGTGCCAGCAGGGACGGGACAGGGGGTCGGAATGAGCAGTTCTTC,CASRDGTGGRNEQFF
TRBV4-1,TRBJ1-5,-,-,TGCGCCAGCAGCCAAGATGGCGGGCAGTGGGGCAATCAGCCCCAGCATTTT,CASSQDGGQWGNQPQHF
TRBV5-6,TRBJ1-5,-,TRBD1,TGTGCCAGCACCCACTGGACAGGGCTTCAGCCCCAGCATTTT,CASTHWTGLQPQHF
TRBV28,TRBJ2-7,-,TRBD2,TGTGCCAGCAGTTTAGGGCTAGCGGGGTTCTACGAGCAGTACTTC,CASSLGLAGFYEQYF
TRBV6-4,TRBJ1-1,-,-,TGTGCCAGCAGCCAGGGGATGAACACTGAAGCTTTCTTT,CASSQGMNTEAFF
TRBV5-5,TRBJ2-7,once,-,TGTGCCAGCAGCTCCTTACAGGAAGCATACGAGCAGTACTTC,CASSSLQEAYEQYF
TRBV9,TRBJ2-5,few,TRBD2,TGTGCCAGCAGCGTAGCGGAAGCGGGGGCACAAGAGACCCAGTACTTC,CASSVAEAGAQETQYF
TRBV5-8,TRBJ2-1,-,TRBD2,TGTGCCAGCAGCTTGGCAGCGGGAGGGTACAATGAGCAGTTCTTC,CASSLAAGGYNEQFF
TRBV6-1,TRBJ2-1,-,-,TGTGCCAGCAGTGCTAAAGTGGAGGGGTCGGCCGATGAGCAGTTCTTC,CASSAKVEGSADEQFF
TRBV4-1,TRBJ1-1,-,-,TGCGCCAGCTCCTCCAGGGGAGAGGACACTGAAGCTTTCTTT,CASSSRGEDTEAFF
TRBV27,TRBJ2-1,-,TRBD2,TGTGCCAGCAGTCCGACTAGCGGGATCTACAATGAGCAGTTCTTC,CASSPTSGIYNEQFF
TRBV27,TRBJ2-7,-,TRBD1,TGTGCCAGCGCGTTCCGGGACAGGGGTACCTACGAGCAGTACTTC,CASAFRDRGTYEQYF
TRBV6-6,TRBJ1-5,-,-,TGTGCCAGCAGCCCCGGGAGGGATGGCAATCAGCCCCAGCATTTT,CASSPGRDGNQPQHF
TRBV6-4,TRBJ2-1,-,TRBD2,TGTGCCAGCAGTGATCTTAGCGGGAGTACCTACAATGAGCAGTTCTTC,CASSDLSGSTYNEQFF
TRBV27,TRBJ2-7,-,-,TGTGCCAGCCATGATAGAATCGGGTACGAGCAGTACTTC,CASHDRIGYEQYF
TRBV7-9,TRBJ1-1,once,-,TGTGCCAGCAGCTCGTGGACGAGCTCCCCGGACGCGGGCACTGAAGCTTTCTTT,CASSSWTSSPDAGTEAFF
TRBV5-6,TRBJ1-1,-,TRBD1,TGTGCCAGCAGCCCTCAAGAGGGGGCTAGAACTGAAGCTTTCTTT,CASSPQEGARTEAFF
TRBV4-1,TRBJ2-5,-,-,TGCGCCAGCAGCCAAGATTCTGAAGAGACCCAGTACTTC,CASSQDSEETQYF
TRBV15,TRBJ2-2,-,TRBD2,TGTGCCATCGACCGGGGAGGGCGGTGGGCCGGGGAGCTGTTTTTT,CAIDRGGRWAGELFF
TRBV4-1,TRBJ1-3,-,-,TGCGCCAGCAGCCAAGTTACAGGTCCCTCTGGAAACACCATATATTTT,CASSQVTGPSGNTIYF
TRBV9,TRBJ1-2,-,TRBD1,TGTGCCAGCAGCGTAGACGGACAGGGGGGCTATGGCTACACCTTC,CASSVDGQGGYGYTF
TRBV4-1,TRBJ2-1,-,TRBD1,TGCGCCAGCAGCCCAGCGGACAGGACCTACAATGAGCAGTTCTTC,CASSPADRTYNEQFF
TRBV11-2,TRBJ1-4,-,-,TGTGCCAGCAGCACGGGGGGCCCCGTTAAACTGTTTTTT,CASSTGGPVKLFF
TRBV5-5,TRBJ1-1,-,-,TGTGCCAGCAGCTTGGAAGGTCAGGGCGGTGGAGCTTTCTTT,CASSLEGQGGGAFF
TRBV5-6,TRBJ2-7,-,-,TGTGCCAGCAGCTTGTTGGCGGCCTACGAGCAGTACTTC,CASSLLAAYEQYF
TRBV7-9,TRBJ2-1,-,TRBD2,TGTGCCAGCAGCTTATCAACTAGCGGGGGGGCCCTATACAATGAGCAGTTCTTC,CASSLSTSGGALYNEQFF
TRBV30,TRBJ2-3,-,TRBD2,TGTGCCTGGAGTGTGATAGCGGGGGATACGCAGTATTTT,CAWSVIAGDTQYF
TRBV6-1,TRBJ1-5,-,-,TGTGCCAGCAGTGAATGGGTCCGGGGTCACCAGCCCCAGCATTTT,CASSEWVRGHQPQHF
TRBV5-6,TRBJ1-2,once,-,TGTGCCAGCAGCCGTACAAAGGGGACTAACTATGGCTACACCTTC,CASSRTKGTNYGYTF
TRBV14,TRBJ2-7,-,TRBD2,TGTGCCAGCAGCCAACAGCCCTCGGGAGGACCCTCGGGAGAGCAGTACTTC,CASSQQPSGGPSGEQYF
TRBV5-1,TRBJ1-3,-,TRBD1,TGCGCCAGCAGCAGCGGACAGGGGATCTCTGGAAACACCATATATTTT,CASSSGQGISGNTIYF
TRBV19,TRBJ2-4,-,TRBD1,TGTGCCAGTAGTGGACAGGGGTGGATTCAGTACTTC,CASSGQGWIQYF
TRBV13,TRBJ2-7,-,-,TGTGCCAGCAGCTCCCGGGGGACGCCGGGGTCCTACGAGCAGTACTTC,CASSSRGTPGSYEQYF
TRBV5-3,TRBJ2-7,-,TRBD1,TGTGCCAGAAGCCCCGGCCGGCGGGACAGGGGGCGCGTGGACGAGCAGTACTTC,CARSPGRRDRGRVDEQYF
TRBV6-1,TRBJ2-3,few,-,TGTGCCAGCAGTGACGGGGGTGGAAGCACAGATACGCAGTATTTT,CASSDGGGSTDTQYF
TRBV19,TRBJ1-2,-,-,TGTGCCAGTAGTATATCGGCCCGGGACTTAGGTACTGGCGGCTACACCTTC,CASSISARDLGTGGYTF
TRBV9,TRBJ2-5,-,-,TGTGCCAGCAGCCCCAGGACTCGGGGGGAGACCCAGTACTTC,CASSPRTRGETQYF